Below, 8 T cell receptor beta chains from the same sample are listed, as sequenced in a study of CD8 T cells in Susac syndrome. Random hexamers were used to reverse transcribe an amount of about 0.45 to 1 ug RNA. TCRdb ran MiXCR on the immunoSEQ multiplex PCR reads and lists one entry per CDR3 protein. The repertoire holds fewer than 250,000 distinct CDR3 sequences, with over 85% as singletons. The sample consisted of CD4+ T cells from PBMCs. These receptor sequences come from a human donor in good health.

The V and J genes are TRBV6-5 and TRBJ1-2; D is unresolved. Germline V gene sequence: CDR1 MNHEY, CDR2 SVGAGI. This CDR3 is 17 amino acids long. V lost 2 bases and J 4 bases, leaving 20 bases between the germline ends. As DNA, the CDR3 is TGTGCCAGCAGTTACAAAAGGACTAGGCTGGGAGGCTATGGCTACACCTTC. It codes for CASSYKRTRLGGYGYTF.

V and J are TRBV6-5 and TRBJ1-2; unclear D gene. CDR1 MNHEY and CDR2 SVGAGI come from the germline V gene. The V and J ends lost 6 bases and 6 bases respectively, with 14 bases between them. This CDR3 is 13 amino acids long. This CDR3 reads CASRRRLMHGYTF. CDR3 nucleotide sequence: TGTGCCAGCAGGCGGCGGCTAATGCATGGCTACACCTTC.

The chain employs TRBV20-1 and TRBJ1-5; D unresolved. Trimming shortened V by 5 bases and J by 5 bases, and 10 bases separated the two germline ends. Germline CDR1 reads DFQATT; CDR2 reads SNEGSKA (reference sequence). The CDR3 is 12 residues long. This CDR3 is CSAGYSYQPQHF. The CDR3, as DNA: TGCAGTGCTGGGTACTCATATCAGCCCCAGCATTTT.

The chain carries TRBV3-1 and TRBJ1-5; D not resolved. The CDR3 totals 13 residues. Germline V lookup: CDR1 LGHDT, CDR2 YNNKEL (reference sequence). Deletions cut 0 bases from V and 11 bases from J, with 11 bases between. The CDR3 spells CASSQDVGRAQHF. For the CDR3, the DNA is TGTGCCAGCAGCCAAGATGTCGGCCGGGCCCAGCATTTT.

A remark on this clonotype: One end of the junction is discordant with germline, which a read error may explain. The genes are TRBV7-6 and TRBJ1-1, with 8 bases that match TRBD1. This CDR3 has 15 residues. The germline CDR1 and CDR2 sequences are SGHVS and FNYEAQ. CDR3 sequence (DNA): TGTGCCAGCAGCTTAGGGGCAGGGGGCCGACCTGAGGCTTTCTTT. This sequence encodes CASSLGAGGRPEAFF.

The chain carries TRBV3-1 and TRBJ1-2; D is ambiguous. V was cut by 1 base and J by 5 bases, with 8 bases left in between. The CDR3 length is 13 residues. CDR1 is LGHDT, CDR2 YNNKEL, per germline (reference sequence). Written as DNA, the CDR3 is TGTGCCAGCAGCCAAGCGTGGCCATATGGCTACACCTTC. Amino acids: CASSQAWPYGYTF.

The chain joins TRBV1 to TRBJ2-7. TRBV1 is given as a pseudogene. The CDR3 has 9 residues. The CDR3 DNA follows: TGCACCACAACGGGCGAGCAGTACGTC. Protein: CTTTGEQYV.

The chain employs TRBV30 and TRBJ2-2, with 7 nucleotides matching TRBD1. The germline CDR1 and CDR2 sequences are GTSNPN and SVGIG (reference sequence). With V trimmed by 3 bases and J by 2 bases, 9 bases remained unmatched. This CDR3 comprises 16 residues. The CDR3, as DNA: TGTGCCTGGAGGACAGGGCCCCTGACAAACACCGGGGAGCTGTTTTTT. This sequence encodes CAWRTGPLTNTGELFF.